These T cell receptor beta chains were read from a single sample in a study of PD-1 blockade in classical Hodgkin lymphoma. This table comes from immunoSEQ multiplex PCR, and its TCRdb copy is limited to in-frame clones, with some not included. The sample holds about 40,000 clones; about 72% are singletons and the top ten take 2.5% to 3.5%. This material consisted of peripheral blood mononuclear cells (PBMCs), taken at baseline. The receptors stem from a human donor with classical Hodgkin lymphoma. Each CDR3 is given with its conserved first and last residue. A D gene is named only where the DNA matches it firmly. Where a row states a size, it is once, few, many or the class of an expanded clone; other rows omit it.

clone_size d_call j_call v_call cdr3_nt cdr3_aa
NA NA TRBJ1-3 TRBV5-6 TGTGCCAGCAGCCCCGGGACGGCTAGCTCTGGAAACACCATATATTTT CASSPGTASSGNTIYF
NA NA TRBJ2-1 TRBV5-4 TGTGCCAGCAGCTTACCCGGTGCCCGGGGCTCCTACAATGAGCAGTTCTTC CASSLPGARGSYNEQFF
NA TRBD2 TRBJ2-7 TRBV7-9 TGTGCCAGCAGCTTGAGGTCGCGGGGGGGCGACGAGCAGTACTTC CASSLRSRGGDEQYF
NA NA TRBJ1-2 TRBV30 TGTGCCTGGAGCACAGGGACGGGTAACTATGGCTACACCTTC CAWSTGTGNYGYTF
NA NA TRBJ2-3 TRBV5-1 TGCGCCAGCAGCTGGCGGTCTCCAGATACGCAGTATTTT CASSWRSPDTQYF
NA NA TRBJ1-1 TRBV18 TGTGCCAGCTCACCAGTTAGGGGGAACACTGAAGCTTTCTTT CASSPVRGNTEAFF
many NA TRBJ1-4 TRBV13 TGTGCCAGCAGCCCAAATACGAACAGGGATTCCGGTGAAAAACTGTTTTTT CASSPNTNRDSGEKLFF
once NA TRBJ1-3 TRBV4-3 TGCGCCAGCAGCCAAGATCGTTCAGGCTCTGGAAACACCATATATTTT CASSQDRSGSGNTIYF
NA NA TRBJ2-7 TRBV28 TGTGCCAGCAGTACTAATAGAAGGGCCTACGAGCAGTACTTC CASSTNRRAYEQYF
NA NA TRBJ1-5 TRBV6-5 TGTGCCATCGGGGAGCCGCCCCAGCATTTT CAIGEPPQHF